This TCR beta chain derives from a study of CD8+ T cells in alopecia areata. Treatment denoted: oral pan-JAK inhibitor, 5-10 mg twice daily. About this clone itself: Its antigen is not known.

TCR sequencing used cDNA made by reverse transcription of extracted RNA. This table comes from immunoSEQ multiplex PCR, and its TCRdb copy is limited to in-frame clones, with some not included. Among roughly 220,000 clones listed, approximately 38% were seen once. The germline gives CDR1 SQVTM, CDR2 ANQGSEA. The CDR3 covers 13 residues. The V and J ends lost 4 bases and 5 bases, in that order; junction bases with no gene match: 7. Points from the study as a whole: Mice showed clearer TCR sharing than patients did, a gap that was possibly HLA-related. During tofacitinib treatment, many expanded lesional clones remained in scalp and blood.

The chain couples TRBV29-1 to TRBJ1-1; 7 bases are shared with TRBD1. The receptor's source is a human donor with alopecia areata. This specimen consisted of CD4+ T cells sorted from blood, obtained at approximately week 30, from a patient treated with tofacitinib. The CDR3 DNA sequence: TGCAGCGTTGTAACCGGGACAGCGACTGAAGCTTTCTTT. The encoded protein is CSVVTGTATEAFF.